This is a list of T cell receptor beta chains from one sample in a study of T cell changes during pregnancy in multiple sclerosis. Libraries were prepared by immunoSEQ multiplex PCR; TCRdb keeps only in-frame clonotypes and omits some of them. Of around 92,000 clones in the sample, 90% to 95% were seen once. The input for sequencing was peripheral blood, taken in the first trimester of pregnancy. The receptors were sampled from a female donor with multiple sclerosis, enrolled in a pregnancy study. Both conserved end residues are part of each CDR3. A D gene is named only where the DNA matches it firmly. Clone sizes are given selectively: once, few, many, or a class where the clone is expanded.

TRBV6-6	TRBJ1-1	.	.	CATLTGTGWEAFF	TGTGCCACTTTAACTGGCACAGGGTGGGAAGCTTTCTTT
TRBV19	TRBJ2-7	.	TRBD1	CASSAGTGGYEQYF	TGTGCCAGTAGTGCCGGGACAGGGGGCTACGAGCAGTACTTC
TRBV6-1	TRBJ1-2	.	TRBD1	CASSANPTGGGYGYTF	TGTGCCAGCAGTGCAAACCCGACAGGGGGCGGCTATGGCTACACCTTC
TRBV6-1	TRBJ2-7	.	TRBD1	CASSADRVGYEQYF	TGTGCCAGCAGTGCGGACAGGGTGGGCTACGAGCAGTACTTC
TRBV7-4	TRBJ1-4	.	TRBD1	CASPQGGYPPTNEKLFF	TGTGCCAGCCCACAGGGGGGCTATCCCCCAACTAATGAAAAACTGTTTTTT
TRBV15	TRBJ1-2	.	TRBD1	CATSPDRARPGYTF	TGTGCCACCAGCCCAGACAGGGCTCGCCCAGGCTACACCTTC
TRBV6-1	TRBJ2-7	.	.	CASIELGGGPYEQYF	TGTGCCAGCATAGAGCTAGGGGGAGGGCCCTACGAGCAGTACTTC
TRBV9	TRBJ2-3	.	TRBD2	CASSVTSGGLRTDTQYF	TGTGCCAGCAGCGTTACTAGCGGGGGGCTCCGCACAGATACGCAGTATTTT
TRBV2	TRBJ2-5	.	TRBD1	CASSRGQSLGKTQYF	TGTGCCAGCAGTAGGGGGCAATCGTTAGGGAAGACCCAGTACTTC
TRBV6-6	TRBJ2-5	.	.	CASSYEGQETQYF	TGTGCCAGCAGTTACGAGGGACAAGAGACCCAGTACTTC
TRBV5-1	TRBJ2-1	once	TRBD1	CASSLGTGMHNEQFF	TGCGCCAGCAGCCTTGGGACAGGAATGCACAATGAGCAGTTCTTC
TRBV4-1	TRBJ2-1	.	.	CASSQEGDEQFF	TGCGCCAGCAGCCAAGAGGGAGATGAGCAGTTCTTC
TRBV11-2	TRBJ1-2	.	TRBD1	CASRTNRGANYGYTF	TGTGCCAGCAGGACGAACAGGGGTGCTAACTATGGCTACACCTTC